This T cell receptor beta chain was identified in a study of OX40 agonist ivuxolimab in advanced cancers. A note on the overall study: Ivuxolimab was an agonistic, fully human IgG2 monoclonal antibody directed against OX40 (CD134), a costimulatory receptor. Intravenous ivuxolimab was administered to patients every 2 weeks at six dose levels: 0.01, 0.1, 0.3, 1.5, 3 and 10 mg/kg. Of the 52 patients in dose escalation, about 20 had hepatocellular carcinoma, some 15 had melanoma, 9 had renal cell carcinoma and 9 had head and neck cancer. The dose-escalation cohort was 82.7% male with a mean age of 60 years, ranging from about 23 to 85. Prior anti-PD-1, anti-PD-L1 or anti-CTLA-4 therapy was permitted, and checkpoint inhibitors had been received by less than 45% of dose-escalation patients. Partial responses occurred in three dose-escalation patients, of whom one had hepatocellular carcinoma and two had cutaneous melanoma. The purpose of peripheral TCRbeta sequencing was to test whether ivuxolimab changed TCR sequence diversity and led to clonal T-cell expansion. The paper reports the monotherapy dose-escalation portion (N ≈ 50 patients) of the phase I ivuxolimab trial. The paper's findings and limits, for the study overall: At doses from 0.1 to 3.0 mg/kg, clonal expansion was seen in both CD4+ and CD8+ blood T cells between baseline and week 6. After ivuxolimab, more expanded clones were found on average in CD8+ T cells than in CD4+ T cells. Low levels of normalized T-cell clonal expansion were also seen in some nonresponding patients. Partial responders in the 0.1-3.0 mg/kg groups had among the lowest normalized peripheral clonal expansion, especially among CD8+ T cells. Antigen specificity was not determined for the clonally expanded peripheral T cells.

To sequence the TCRbeta CDR3 region, genomic DNA was isolated from the sorted cells. The immunoSEQ Assay was used for sequencing of TCRbeta CDR3 regions. This immuneACCESS table, as held by TCRdb, lists in-frame sequences with V and J called but not all clones. Of the missing ones, under half trace to an unresolved V gene in checked studies; the others have no known cause. This sample is represented by some 62,000 clones; about four fifths of them were singletons. The leading ten clones occupy 9.5% to 13% of the sample. Note on this clone: What antigen it recognizes has not been identified. It has no much larger one-base neighbor in the sample; base qualities were not kept.

The trial excluded patients who had a history of autoimmune disease or who were on systemic immunosuppression. Peripheral blood for TCR sequencing was collected from all dose cohorts at baseline, on cycle 4 day 1, and on cycle 7 day 1. Samples came from an open-label, multicenter, first-in-human phase I dose-escalation trial of ivuxolimab. Adults with locally advanced or metastatic melanoma, renal cell carcinoma, hepatocellular carcinoma or head and neck squamous cell carcinoma were enrolled in the trial. Before TCR sequencing, CD4+ T cells and CD8+ T cells were sorted from peripheral blood as separate populations. From cysteine to phenylalanine, the CDR3 is 16 amino acids long. The kept DNA is CDR3 alone, 48 bases in frame from the first base. V loses 1 base at its end and J loses 2 bases; junction bases beyond the gene matches: 2. From the germline V gene, CDR1 is MGHRA and CDR2 is YSYEKL.

The sequence was obtained from an adult with an advanced solid tumor such as melanoma, head and neck, liver or kidney cancer. The source was CD4+ or CD8+ T cells sorted from blood, collected in a trial of the OX40 agonist ivuxolimab. In this chain, TRBV4-1 is recombined with TRBJ2-3; 11 bases in between match TRBD2. For the CDR3, the sequence is CASSQVAGGFTDTQYF. The sequenced DNA is TGCGCCAGCAGCCAAGTAGCGGGGGGGTTCACAGATACGCAGTATTTT.